This TCR beta chain emerged from a study of T cells in Graves' hyperthyroidism and ophthalmopathy. Amplification targeted TCR beta CDR3 regions from RNA transcripts. The primer set for the first-round RT-PCR of the TCR CDR3 was HTBI. From the multiplex PCR reads, TCRdb called clonotypes with MiXCR, one entry per CDR3 protein. The table shows hundreds of thousands of distinct CDR3 sequences, with roughly 40% occurring only once. Ten or more counts support this clonotype. The study excluded patients with uncontrolled infection, other autoimmune disease, pregnancy or lactation. The CDR3 extends over 13 amino acids. Trimming removed 7 bases from V and 7 bases from J; junction bases left unmatched: 8. Germline CDR1 reads SQVTM; CDR2 reads ANQGSEA.

The sequenced sample consisted of blood. This sequence was found in a man aged 18 to 30 with Graves' hyperthyroidism. The chain employs TRBV29-1 and TRBJ1-5; 9 bases are shared with TRBD1. CDR3 protein: CSAQDRGGQPQHF. In DNA form, the CDR3 reads TGCAGCGCCCAGGACAGGGGTGGCCAGCCCCAGCATTTT.